Below are 3 T cell receptor beta chains sequenced from a single sample in a study of T cell responses to AZD1222 COVID-19 vaccine. Sequencing used immunoSEQ multiplex PCR; TCRdb keeps in-frame clones, though not all of them. The sample contains about 190,000 clones, around nine tenths of which appear only once. The sample consisted of peripheral blood, taken 28 days after the second dose of the MenACWY control vaccine. The receptors were sampled from an adult who received the MenACWY meningococcal vaccine as a control.

This CDR3 reads CASSKPGQPGELFF. CDR3 DNA sequence: TGTGCCAGCAGCAAACCGGGACAGCCCGGGGAGCTGTTTTTT. The chain is built from TRBV6-5 and TRBJ2-2; 7 bases agree with TRBD1. The CDR3 extends over 14 amino acids. Trimming removed 6 bases from V and 6 bases from J; junction bases left unmatched: 7. Germline CDR1 is MNHEY and CDR2 is SVGAGI.

The rearrangement uses TRBV11-3 and TRBJ2-2; D is possibly TRBD1 or TRBD2 (5 bases each). Germline V gene lookup returns CDR1 SGHNT and CDR2 YENEEA. The CDR3 has 15 residues. V was pared by 8 bases and J by 4 bases, with 17 bases between. CDR3 protein: CASSSSAGGTGELFF. The CDR3 bases are TGTGCCAGCTCGAGTTCGGCTGGGGGCACCGGGGAGCTGTTTTTT.

The chain carries TRBV27 and TRBJ2-1; TRBD2 matches 11 bases. CDR1 is MNHEY, CDR2 SMNVEV, per germline (reference sequence). Trimming cost V 5 bases and J 2 bases; bases outside gene matches: 23. The CDR3 length is 22 residues. In DNA, the CDR3 is TGTGCCAGCAGTCCGCCTCCCTCACTAGCGGGAGAATCTTTTGGAGCCTACAATGAGCAGTTCTTC. Protein: CASSPPPSLAGESFGAYNEQFF.